The TCR beta chain under discussion was sequenced for a study of cytomegalovirus exposure and HLA in healthy donors. General study findings and limits: Among the CMV-associated chains, three were confirmed in vitro as specific for CMV antigens. Usually a TCR sequence was rare, but some public TCRs were found in many donors. In an earlier analysis, in about 530 donors, most V segments appeared productive either ~90% or ~30% of the time.

PCR was performed using 60 Vbeta and 13 Jbeta primers. Assay: immunoSEQ multiplex PCR; the TCRdb copy retains only in-frame clones and omits some. The table shows about 140,000 clones, with around 72% occurring only once. Details on this clone: What it binds is unknown.

With 4 bases removed from V and 4 bases from J, the gap between germline ends came to 20 bases. The V gene's germline CDR1 is SGHRS and CDR2 YFSETQ. CDR3 size: 16 residues. All donors participated as healthy donors of bone marrow. J is TRBJ1-2 and V is TRBV5-1; a weak D match, TRBD1 (5 bases). Sequences were obtained from PBMCs. The sequence was collected from a woman aged 40 to 50 in good health and CMV-seronegative. In DNA, the CDR3 is TGCGCCAGCAGCCTGGGGGGAGGACCCCTTTCCTATGGCTACACCTTC. It encodes CASSLGGGPLSYGYTF. The full variable domain, in which reference TRBV5-1 and TRBJ1-2 provide the parts outside the CDR3, is KAGVTQTPRYLIKTRGQQVTLSCSPISGHRSVSWYQQTPGQGLQFLFEYFSETQRNKGNFPGRFSGRQFSNSRSEMNVSTLELGDSALYLCASSLGGGPLSYGYTFGSGTRLTVV.